This TCR beta chain was profiled in a study of blood T cell repertoires in COVID-19. Across the study: Both acute and convalescent COVID-19 samples were obtained from the United States, Italy and Spain.

Sequencing was performed with immunoSEQ multiplex PCR; in TCRdb, only in-frame clones are kept and a portion is missing. The data show around 160,000 clones, with roughly 90% seen just once and 1.2% held by the top ten. Study members were between about 18 and 100 years old and lived in 24 US regions. The study assigned cohorts using participant-reported clinical history. The CDR3 loop spans 18 amino acids. CDR1 is SGHTA, CDR2 FQGNSA, per germline. V dropped 2 bases and J dropped 9; count of bases not matched to a gene: 13. This TCR derives from a woman aged 30 to 39 with acute COVID-19. The chain employs TRBV7-2 and TRBJ2-1; TRBD2 aligns across 13 bases. Sequenced material: PBMCs or T cells enriched from blood (not recorded which). The CDR3 is CASSLRVNKGLAGVEQFF. CDR3 DNA: TGTGCCAGCAGCTTAAGAGTCAATAAAGGACTAGCGGGAGTTGAGCAGTTCTTC.